These T cell receptor beta chains were read from a single sample in a study of CD8+ T cells in alopecia areata. The table came from immunoSEQ multiplex PCR; TCRdb's copy has only in-frame clones and leaves some out. The sample contains 100,000 to 150,000 clones, about 60% of which appear only once. Material: CD4+ T cells sorted from blood. These receptors were collected from a human donor in good health. CDR3s include the opening cysteine and the closing phenylalanine or tryptophan. A D gene is named only where the DNA matches it firmly. Some rows have no size entry. The others give once, few or many, or a class for an expanded clone.

d_gene,v_gene,j_gene,abundance,CDR3nt,CDR3aa
.,TRBV9,TRBJ1-2,.,TGTGCCAGCAGCGTAGTAAGTCACAGGGAGTTCAACTATGGCTACACCTTC,CASSVVSHREFNYGYTF
.,TRBV4-1,TRBJ2-2,few,TGCGCCAGCAGCCAGTTCCCGGGACAGAACACCGGGGAGCTGTTTTTT,CASSQFPGQNTGELFF
.,TRBV30,TRBJ2-3,few,TGTGCCTGGAGTGCGGGGATCTCCACAGATACGCAGTATTTT,CAWSAGISTDTQYF
.,TRBV27,TRBJ2-3,.,TGTGCCAGCAGTTCACAGGTCAATACGCAGTATTTT,CASSSQVNTQYF
TRBD2,TRBV4-1,TRBJ2-1,.,TGCGCCAGCAGCCAAGATCGGCTAGCGGGGGGTGCTGAGCAGTTCTTC,CASSQDRLAGGAEQFF
.,TRBV2,TRBJ2-3,.,TGTGCCGGCCGGAGGGGTGCAACAGATACGCAGTATTTT,CAGRRGATDTQYF
TRBD1,TRBV7-9,TRBJ2-7,.,TGTGCCAGCAGACACAGGGGCAGCTACGAGCAGTACTTC,CASRHRGSYEQYF
.,TRBV14,TRBJ2-7,few,TGTGCCAGCAGCCAAGGAGGTGGGGCCCCAAGCTCCTACGAGCAGTACTTC,CASSQGGGAPSSYEQYF
.,TRBV27,TRBJ2-1,.,TGTGCCAGCAGGGTTATAGGGCACAATGAGCAGTTCTTC,CASRVIGHNEQFF
.,TRBV5-1,TRBJ2-7,.,TGCGCCAGCAGCTTGGACAGCTACTACTACGAGCAGTACTTC,CASSLDSYYYEQYF
.,TRBV29-1,TRBJ1-2,once,TGCAGCGTTGTGGGGGCGGGGAGCGGCTACACCTTC,CSVVGAGSGYTF
TRBD1,TRBV9,TRBJ2-7,few,TGTGCCAGCAGCAAACAGGGGGCGGGCTACGAGCAGTACTTC,CASSKQGAGYEQYF
TRBD1,TRBV4-1,TRBJ1-2,few,TGCGCCAGCAGCCAAGGCCCCTGGACAGGGGTCTATGGCTACACCTTC,CASSQGPWTGVYGYTF
TRBD1,TRBV18,TRBJ2-7,.,TGTGCCAGCTCACCACTCGGACAGGGCGAACCCTACGAGCAGTACTTC,CASSPLGQGEPYEQYF
TRBD1,TRBV7-8,TRBJ1-1,.,TGTGCCAGCAGCCCATGGACAGGGGCGAAGGAGACTGAAGCTTTCTTT,CASSPWTGAKETEAFF
.,TRBV30,TRBJ1-3,once,TGTGCCTGGAGTACAGGGAAAATGGGAAACACCATATATTTT,CAWSTGKMGNTIYF
TRBD1,TRBV5-1,TRBJ1-6,once,TGCGCCAGCAGCTCCGGGACAGGGGTTTCACCCCTCCACTTT,CASSSGTGVSPLHF
.,TRBV12-5,TRBJ2-1,.,TGTGCTAGTGGTCCCCAGCGTTCAGAAGAGCAGTTCTTC,CASGPQRSEEQFF
TRBD1,TRBV2,TRBJ1-2,.,TGTGCCAGCAGAAACACGGGACAGGGGGCCCATGGCTACACCTTC,CASRNTGQGAHGYTF
.,TRBV29-1,TRBJ1-2,.,TGCAGCGTTGGAGACTACACCTTC,CSVGDYTF
.,TRBV25-1,TRBJ2-1,few,TGTGCCAGCAGTGAATATGGGGACTGGGATAATGAGCAGTTCTTC,CASSEYGDWDNEQFF
.,TRBV29-1,TRBJ1-1,.,TGCAGCGTTGATAGGGCAGGGGAGGTTGAAGCTTTCTTT,CSVDRAGEVEAFF
.,TRBV7-6,TRBJ2-3,.,TGTGCCATCCCTCCGGCGGGGAGCACAGATACGCAGTATTTT,CAIPPAGSTDTQYF
TRBD2,TRBV11-2,TRBJ2-1,once,TGTGCCAGCAGCCGGGGACTAGCGGGGGGGCCCCAAAACAATGAGCAGTTCTTC,CASSRGLAGGPQNNEQFF
TRBD1,TRBV7-2,TRBJ1-4,.,TGTGCCAGCAGCTCCGGGACAGGGGATGAAAAACTGTTTTTT,CASSSGTGDEKLFF
TRBD2,TRBV29-1,TRBJ2-7,few,TGCAGCGTCCGCGGACTAGCGGGGGCGGGGTACGAGCAGTACTTC,CSVRGLAGAGYEQYF
.,TRBV4-1,TRBJ1-5,.,TGCGCCAGCAGCCCGGGGGATAGCAATCAGCCCCAGCATTTT,CASSPGDSNQPQHF
TRBD1,TRBV30,TRBJ1-3,few,TGTGCCGCAGACAGGGGCTCTGGAAACACCATATATTTT,CAADRGSGNTIYF
TRBD2,TRBV29-1,TRBJ2-3,.,TGCAGCGCTAGCGGGGGGGCATCAGATACGCAGTATTTT,CSASGGASDTQYF
TRBD2,TRBV11-2,TRBJ2-3,once,TGTGCCAGCAGTTACGGGGCGGGAGGCGCAGATACGCAGTATTTT,CASSYGAGGADTQYF
.,TRBV4-1,TRBJ2-2,few,TGCGCCAGCAGCCAGCCGGCTAGGGCCCCCGGGGAGCTGTTTTTT,CASSQPARAPGELFF
TRBD1,TRBV29-1,TRBJ2-3,few,TGCAGCGCTCGGATCACAGGGGGGACAGATACGCAGTATTTT,CSARITGGTDTQYF
TRBD2,TRBV15,TRBJ2-3,.,TGTGCCACCAGCAGAGGGTTGCGGGGGGGCTCAGATACGCAGTATTTT,CATSRGLRGGSDTQYF
.,TRBV29-1,TRBJ2-2,.,TGCAGCGCCGACAGATCGAACACCGGGGAGCTGTTTTTT,CSADRSNTGELFF
.,TRBV4-1,TRBJ2-7,.,TGCGCCAGCAGCCAATCGCCTCCGCCCACCTACGAGCAGTACTTC,CASSQSPPPTYEQYF
.,TRBV6-5,TRBJ1-2,few,TGTGCCAGCAGTTACGGTTATGGCTACACCTTC,CASSYGYGYTF
.,TRBV10-3,TRBJ1-1,.,TGTGCCACCACCCTGGGGGAGAACACTGAAGCTTTCTTT,CATTLGENTEAFF
.,TRBV25-1,TRBJ2-7,.,TGTGCCAGCAGTGAATTGTCGGGGTACGAGCAGTACTTC,CASSELSGYEQYF
.,TRBV6-5,TRBJ2-3,.,TGTGCCAGCAGTTACTGGCAGGGAGCAGATACGCAGTATTTT,CASSYWQGADTQYF
TRBD1,TRBV9,TRBJ2-4,.,TGTGCCAGCAGCCTCCAGGGACAGGGGAGTAAAAACATTCAGTACTTC,CASSLQGQGSKNIQYF
.,TRBV29-1,TRBJ2-7,.,TGCAGCGTTGTGCCAGCGGGCTCCTACGAGCAGTACTTC,CSVVPAGSYEQYF
.,TRBV7-2,TRBJ2-4,once,TGTGCCAGCAGCTTAGTCCGGGGACAAGGCGTCAAAAACATTCAGTACTTC,CASSLVRGQGVKNIQYF
.,TRBV5-6,TRBJ2-5,.,TGTGCCAGCAGCCAGACTATTCAAGAGACCCAGTACTTC,CASSQTIQETQYF
.,TRBV9,TRBJ2-2,.,TGTGCCAGCAGCGTAGACCAGGGAGTCACCGGGGAGCTGTTTTTT,CASSVDQGVTGELFF
.,TRBV4-1,TRBJ2-1,.,TGCGCCAGCAGCCCCCGAAGTCAGGGTCCATACAATGAGCAGTTCTTC,CASSPRSQGPYNEQFF
.,TRBV25-1,TRBJ2-5,few,TGTGCCAGCAGTAGTCAGGGCTTAGAATACTTC,CASSSQGLEYF
TRBD2,TRBV30,TRBJ2-7,few,TGTGCCTGGAGTTTGGGGGGGTCCTACGAGCAGTACTTC,CAWSLGGSYEQYF
TRBD1,TRBV6-5,TRBJ1-5,.,TGTGCCAGCAGTTACAAGGGGGCGATGAATCAGCCCCAGCATTTT,CASSYKGAMNQPQHF
.,TRBV5-6,TRBJ1-1,.,TGTGCCAGCAGTGGGTATCGCAATGAAGCTTTCTTT,CASSGYRNEAFF
.,TRBV29-1,TRBJ1-1,.,TGCAGCTCCTCAGGGAGGAACACTGAAGCTTTCTTT,CSSSGRNTEAFF
TRBD1,TRBV6-1,TRBJ2-7,.,TGTGCCAGCAAGACAGGGGCGTTTTATGGCGAGCAGTACTTC,CASKTGAFYGEQYF
.,TRBV7-6,TRBJ2-5,.,TGTGCCAGCAGCCCGACCGGTGCAGGGAGGGAGACCCAGTACTTC,CASSPTGAGRETQYF
.,TRBV30,TRBJ2-5,.,TGTGCCTGGACCGGGTGGGAAGAGACCCAGTACTTC,CAWTGWEETQYF
.,TRBV15,TRBJ2-7,.,TGTGCCACCAGCAGAGAGGTCAGTCTAGAGCAGTACTTC,CATSREVSLEQYF